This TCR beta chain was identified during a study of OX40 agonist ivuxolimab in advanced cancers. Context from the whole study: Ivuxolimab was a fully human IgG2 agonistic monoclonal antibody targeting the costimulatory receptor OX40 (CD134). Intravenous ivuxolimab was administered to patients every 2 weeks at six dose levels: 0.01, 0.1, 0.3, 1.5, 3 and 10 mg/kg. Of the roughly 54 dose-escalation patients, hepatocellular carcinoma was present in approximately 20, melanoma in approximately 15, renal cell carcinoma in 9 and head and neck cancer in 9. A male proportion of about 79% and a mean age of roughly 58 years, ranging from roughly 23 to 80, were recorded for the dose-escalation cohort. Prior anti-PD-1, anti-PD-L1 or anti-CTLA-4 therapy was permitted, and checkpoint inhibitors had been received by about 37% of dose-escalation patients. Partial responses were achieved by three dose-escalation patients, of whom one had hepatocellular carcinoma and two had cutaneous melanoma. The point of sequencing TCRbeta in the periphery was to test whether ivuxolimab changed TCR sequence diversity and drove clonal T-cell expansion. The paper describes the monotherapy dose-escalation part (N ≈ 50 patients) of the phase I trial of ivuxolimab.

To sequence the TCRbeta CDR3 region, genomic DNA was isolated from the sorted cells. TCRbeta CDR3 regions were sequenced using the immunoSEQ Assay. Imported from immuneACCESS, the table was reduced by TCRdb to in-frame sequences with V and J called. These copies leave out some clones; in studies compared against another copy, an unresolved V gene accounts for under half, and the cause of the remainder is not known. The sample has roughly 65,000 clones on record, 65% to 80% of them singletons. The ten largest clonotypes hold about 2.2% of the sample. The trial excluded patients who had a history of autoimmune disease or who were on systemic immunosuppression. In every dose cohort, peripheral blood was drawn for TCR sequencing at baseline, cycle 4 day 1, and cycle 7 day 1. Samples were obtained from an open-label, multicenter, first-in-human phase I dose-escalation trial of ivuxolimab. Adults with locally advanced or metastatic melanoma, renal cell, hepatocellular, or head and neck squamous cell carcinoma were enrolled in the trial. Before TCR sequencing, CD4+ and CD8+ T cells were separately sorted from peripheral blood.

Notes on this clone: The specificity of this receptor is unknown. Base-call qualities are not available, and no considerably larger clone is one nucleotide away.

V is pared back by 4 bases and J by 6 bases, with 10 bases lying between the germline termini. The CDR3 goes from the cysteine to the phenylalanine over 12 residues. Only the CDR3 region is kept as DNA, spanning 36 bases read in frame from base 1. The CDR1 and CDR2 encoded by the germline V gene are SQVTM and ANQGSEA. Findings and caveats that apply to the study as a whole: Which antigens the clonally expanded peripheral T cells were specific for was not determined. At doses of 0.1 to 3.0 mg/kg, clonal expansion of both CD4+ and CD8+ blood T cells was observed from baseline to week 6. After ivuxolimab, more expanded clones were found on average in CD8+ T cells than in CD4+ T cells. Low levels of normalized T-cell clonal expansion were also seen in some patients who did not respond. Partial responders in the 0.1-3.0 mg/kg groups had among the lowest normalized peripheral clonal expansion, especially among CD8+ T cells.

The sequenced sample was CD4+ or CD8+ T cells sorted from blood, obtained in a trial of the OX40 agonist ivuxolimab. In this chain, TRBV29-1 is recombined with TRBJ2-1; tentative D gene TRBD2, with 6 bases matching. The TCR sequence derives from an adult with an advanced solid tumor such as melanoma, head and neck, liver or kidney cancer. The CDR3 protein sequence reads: CSVVRGGNEQFF. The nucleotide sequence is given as TGCAGCGTTGTGAGGGGAGGCAATGAGCAGTTCTTC.